The 30 T cell receptor beta chains listed next were all sequenced from one sample in a study of cytomegalovirus exposure and HLA in healthy donors. PCR amplification relied on 60 Vbeta primers (plus 13 Jbeta primers). TCRdb's table, derived via immunoSEQ multiplex PCR, lists solely in-frame clones and lacks some. The sample has around 130,000 clones; approximately 80% are singletons. Sequenced material: PBMCs. The receptors were gathered from a boy younger than 10 in good health and CMV-seronegative.

The J gene is TRBJ2-1, the V gene TRBV18, with a weak D call TRBD1 (6 bases). The CDR3 is made up of 16 amino acids. V lost 6 bases to trimming and J lost 1 base, with 16 bases between them. The germline V gene encodes CDR1 KGHSH and CDR2 LQKENI. Here the CDR3 reads CASSPTQGSSYNEQFF. The CDR3 nucleotides are TGTGCCAGCTCCCCGACACAGGGTTCTTCCTACAATGAGCAGTTCTTC.

The V call is TRBV5-5, the J call TRBJ2-2, with 7 bases fitting TRBD1. With 2 bases clipped from V and 2 bases from J, the junction kept 6 bases outside the gene matches. CDR1 is SGHKS, CDR2 YYEKEE, per germline (reference sequence). CDR3 size: 16 residues. CDR3 DNA: TGTGCCAGCAGCTTTCTATCAGGGGGTAACACCGGGGAGCTGTTTTTT. It translates to CASSFLSGGNTGELFF.

The sample holds one count of this clone. The chain combines TRBV5-4 with TRBJ1-1, with a possible D match to TRBD1 (5 bases). CDR3 length equals 14 residues. Trimming cost V 4 bases and J 10 bases, with 20 bases left between them. The germline gives CDR1 SGHNT, CDR2 YYREEE (reference sequence). The CDR3: CASSAVKGLWGAFF. The DNA for the CDR3 is TGTGCCAGCAGCGCCGTAAAGGGGTTGTGGGGAGCTTTCTTT.

The chain couples TRBV27 to TRBJ2-1, with TRBD2 as a possible D gene (6 bases). The CDR3 runs to 16 residues. The germline gives CDR1 MNHEY, CDR2 SMNVEV (reference sequence). Trimming removed 6 bases at V and 8 bases at J, with 23 bases between. CDR3 amino acids: CASRPTGLLSDDEQFF. The CDR3 bases are TGTGCCAGCAGGCCGACGGGACTCCTCTCAGACGATGAGCAGTTCTTC.

The chain carries TRBV15 and TRBJ2-3; 7 positions agree with TRBD2. CDR3 length: 16 amino acids. The germline V gene encodes CDR1 LNHNV and CDR2 YYDKDF (reference sequence). The V segment lost 4 bases and the J segment 3 bases; nucleotides outside the gene matches: 10. The CDR3 reads CATSISTEGGTDTQYF. CDR3 bases: TGTGCCACCAGCATTTCCACGGAGGGAGGGACAGATACGCAGTATTTT.

The chain joins TRBV7-2 to TRBJ1-1, with D unresolved. Trimming left V 4 bases short and J 3 bases short, with 12 bases between. The CDR3 covers 14 residues. Germline V gives CDR1 SGHTA, CDR2 FQGNSA. DNA of the CDR3: TGTGCCAGCAGCTCCTTCAGCGGGTACACTGAAGCTTTCTTT. Translated: CASSSFSGYTEAFF.

This clone was detected once. This chain connects TRBV30 to TRBJ1-4, with 10 bases identical to TRBD1. J lost 2 bases, V lost 2 bases, and 8 bases had no gene match. Germline-derived CDR1 and CDR2 are GTSNPN and SVGIG (reference sequence). The CDR3 totals 17 residues. This CDR3 is CAWSPPDRGLTNEKLFF. DNA of the CDR3: TGTGCCTGGAGTCCACCCGACAGGGGGCTCACTAATGAAAAACTGTTTTTT.

Only one count was recorded for this clone. At the DNA level, this CDR3 is encoded by other sequences in the same sample as well. The rearrangement joins TRBV7-3 to TRBJ2-5, with D maybe TRBD2 (6 bases). V was trimmed by 5 bases and J by 5 bases, leaving 12 bases between them. Germline V CDR1 and CDR2: SGHTA, FQGTGA. The CDR3 totals 13 residues. DNA of the CDR3: TGTGCCAGCAGCCTTAGTGGGGGGGAGACCCAGTACTTC. This codes for CASSLSGGETQYF.

CDR3 nucleotide sequence: TGTGCCAGCAGCCTGGACAGTTACAATGAGCAGTTCTTC. Amino acids: CASSLDSYNEQFF. The chain links TRBV7-9 to TRBJ2-1; maybe TRBD1 (6 bases). The CDR3 runs 13 residues. Deletions cut 5 bases from V and 4 bases from J, with 9 bases between. Per germline, CDR1 SEHNR and CDR2 FQNEAQ (reference sequence). Filled out from reference TRBV7-9 and TRBJ2-1, the complete variable domain reads DTGVSQNPRHKITKRGQNVTFRCDPISEHNRLYWYRQTLGQGPEFLTYFQNEAQLEKSRLLSDRFSAERPKGSFSTLEIQRTEQGDSAMYLCASSLDSYNEQFFGPGTRLTVL.

The chain uses TRBV7-6 and TRBJ1-2; D might be TRBD1 (5 bases). Germline V gene data show CDR1 as SGHVS and CDR2 as FNYEAQ. The CDR3 covers 13 residues. V gave up 3 bases and J gave up 5 bases, with 10 bases separating them. The CDR3, as DNA: TGTGCCAGCAGCTTGGGGGGGAGGTATGGCTACACCTTC. Amino acid sequence: CASSLGGRYGYTF.

V usage is TRBV7-3 and J usage is TRBJ2-5; 8 bases align to TRBD1. The CDR3 is 13 amino acids. The ends lost 5 bases at V and 7 bases at J; junction bases unmatched: 6. Germline assignment: CDR1 SGHTA and CDR2 FQGTGA. CDR3 protein: CASSPKQGATQYF. CDR3 DNA: TGTGCCAGCAGCCCCAAGCAGGGGGCGACCCAGTACTTC.

In its sample, this clone was seen once. It may be a read error: a sequence one base away is much more abundant. Additional DNA sequences in this sample encode the identical CDR3. V gene TRBV4-1 combines with J gene TRBJ1-5, with 7 bases that match TRBD1. The junction had 4 bases not matched to a gene; V was cut back by 0 bases and J by 2 bases. Germline CDR1 and CDR2: MGHRA and YSYEKL. This CDR3 is built from 16 residues. The CDR3 loop reads CASSQEQGLGNQPQHF. The CDR3 region has the DNA TGCGCCAGCAGCCAAGAACAGGGGCTGGGCAATCAGCCCCAGCATTTT.

The chain couples TRBV7-6 to TRBJ2-3; 13 bases are shared with TRBD2. Trimming removed 5 bases from V and 5 bases from J; junction bases left unmatched: 7. CDR3 length: 16 amino acids. CDR1 is SGHVS and CDR2 is FNYEAQ in the germline V gene. The CDR3 DNA follows: TGTGCCAGCAGCGGGGGACTAGCGGGGTCGGAAGATACGCAGTATTTT. Translated, it gives CASSGGLAGSEDTQYF.

This clone was counted a few times. The chain links TRBV4-3 to TRBJ2-3; TRBD2 matches at 9 bases. The CDR3 sequence is 16 residues long. V shed 2 bases, J shed 1 base, and the junction held 4 bases outside the gene matches. From germline, CDR1 is LGHNA and CDR2 YSLEER. The CDR3 coding sequence is TGCGCCAGCAGCCAAATCCGCGGGGGGGGCACAGATACGCAGTATTTT. Translating gives CASSQIRGGGTDTQYF.

The chain has TRBV5-4 and TRBJ1-1; 9 nucleotides agree with TRBD1. Germline lookup yields CDR1 SGHNT and CDR2 YYREEE (reference sequence). The CDR3 has 17 amino acids. V lost 4 bases and J lost 2; bases outside the gene matches: 12. This chain's CDR3 is CASSPPGQGTINTEAFF. Written as DNA, the CDR3 is TGTGCCAGCAGCCCGCCGGGACAGGGCACCATTAACACTGAAGCTTTCTTT.

Points on this clone: One junction end disagrees with the germline gene, perhaps due to a read error. V is TRBV6-6 and J is TRBJ2-5; 8 bases match TRBD2. Germline V gene sequence: CDR1 MNHNY, CDR2 SVGAGI (reference sequence). The CDR3 is 16 residues long. The CDR3 reads CASTYGISGVQGTQYF. CDR3 bases: TGTGCCAGCACCTACGGGATTAGCGGGGTTCAAGGGACCCAGTACTTC.

The chain is built from TRBV5-1 and TRBJ1-4, with D perhaps TRBD1 (5 bases). Trimming removed 0 bases from V and 3 bases from J, with 9 bases in between. CDR3 length: 15 residues. Looked up from germline, CDR1 is SGHRS and CDR2 is YFSETQ. The CDR3 sequence: CASSLEGVANEKLFF. Here the CDR3 DNA reads TGCGCCAGCAGCTTGGAAGGGGTGGCTAATGAAAAACTGTTTTTT.

The chain uses TRBV28 and TRBJ2-3, with 13 bases identical to TRBD2. The CDR3 consists of 16 residues. The germline CDR1 and CDR2 sequences are MDHEN and SYDVKM. J lost 6 bases, V lost 6 bases, and 9 bases had no gene match. The CDR3 DNA reads as TGTGCCAGCAGCACTGGACTAGCGGGAGAGTTGGATACGCAGTATTTT. Protein: CASSTGLAGELDTQYF.

This clone was counted between two and nine times. The chain uses TRBV5-5 and TRBJ2-7; TRBD1 might be the D (5 bases). Deletions cut 6 bases from V and 6 bases from J, with 22 bases between. The germline V gene has CDR1 SGHKS and CDR2 YYEKEE (reference sequence). This CDR3 comprises 15 residues. CDR3 nucleotide sequence: TGTGCCAGCACCTTAGTCGCAGGGAAGTTGGGCGAGCAGTACGTC. Its translation: CASTLVAGKLGEQYV.

The CDR3 nucleotides are TGCGCCAGCAGCTTGGCCGGGACAGTGGGTGAGACCCAGTACTTC. As protein: CASSLAGTVGETQYF. The V gene is TRBV5-1, the J gene TRBJ2-5, with 7 bases matching TRBD1. The CDR3 is 15 amino acids. Germline V CDR1 and CDR2: SGHRS, YFSETQ. Losses at the gene ends were 0 bases for V and 5 bases for J; bases not matched to a gene: 7.

This chain joins TRBV7-3 and TRBJ1-1; D is unresolved. CDR1 and CDR2 from the germline V gene are SGHTA and FQGTGA. The CDR3 spans 12 residues. The V gene lost 3 bases and the J gene lost 5 bases, with 7 bases spanning the gap. CDR3 in amino acids: CASSFGMTEAFF. In DNA, the CDR3 is TGTGCCAGCAGCTTCGGGATGACTGAAGCTTTCTTT.

This sequence joins TRBV27 and TRBJ1-6, with D possibly TRBD1 on 5 matching bases. V lost 10 bases to trimming and J lost 9 bases, with 28 bases between them. The CDR3 runs to 17 residues. Germline V CDR1 and CDR2: MNHEY, SMNVEV (reference sequence). The CDR3 DNA reads TGTGCCACCCATGAGGAGTACAGCGCAATAGGGGTTTCACCCCTCCACTTT. Translating gives CATHEEYSAIGVSPLHF.

This rearrangement joins TRBV7-2 to TRBJ1-2; TRBD1 might be the D (5 bases). Trimming took off 5 bases at V and 2 bases at J, with 15 bases between the two ends. The germline V gene encodes CDR1 SGHTA and CDR2 FQGNSA. There are 15 residues in the CDR3. CDR3 DNA sequence: TGTGCCAGCAGCCTTTTACCGGGACTAAACTATGGCTACACCTTC. Protein product: CASSLLPGLNYGYTF.

V is TRBV5-8 and J is TRBJ2-2; D might be TRBD2 (5 bases). This CDR3 contains 15 residues. The germline CDR1 and CDR2 sequences are SGHTS and YDEGEE. Trimming removed 8 bases at V and 0 bases at J, with 14 bases between. The CDR3: CARPKLVTNTGELFF. The DNA of the CDR3 is TGTGCCAGACCTAAACTAGTGACGAACACCGGGGAGCTGTTTTTT.

This sequence joins TRBV7-3 and TRBJ2-1; TRBD1 matches at 8 bases. This CDR3 is built from 15 residues. Germline V gene lookup returns CDR1 SGHTA and CDR2 FQGTGA. V shed 1 base, J shed 6 bases, and the junction held 5 bases outside the gene matches. CDR3 residues: CASSLRGQEGNEQFF. The CDR3 DNA follows: TGTGCCAGCAGCTTAAGGGGACAGGAGGGCAATGAGCAGTTCTTC.

This clone was picked up a small number of times. The J gene is TRBJ1-1, the V gene TRBV7-6; D not resolved. This CDR3 has 13 amino acids. With 5 bases removed from V and 3 bases from J, the gap between germline ends came to 10 bases. Germline CDR1 SGHVS, CDR2 FNYEAQ. CDR3 residues: CASSLDTYTEAFF. The CDR3 coding sequence is TGTGCCAGCAGCCTCGACACGTACACTGAAGCTTTCTTT.

The chain has TRBV18 and TRBJ2-3, with TRBD2 matching over 8 bases. V trimming: 1 base; J trimming: 0 bases; junction bases outside the gene matches: 3. Germline CDR1 and CDR2: KGHSH and LQKENI. The CDR3 is 16 residues long. This chain's CDR3 is CASSPLSGGSTDTQYF. The CDR3 DNA follows: TGTGCCAGCTCACCACTCAGCGGGGGTAGCACAGATACGCAGTATTTT.

The chain has TRBV2 and TRBJ2-1, with no clear D. There are 15 residues in the CDR3. Germline V lookup: CDR1 SNHLY, CDR2 FYNNEI. Deletions cut 7 bases from V and 0 bases from J, with 13 bases between. The CDR3 region has the DNA TGTGCCAGCAATACGGGTTGGAGCTCCTACAATGAGCAGTTCTTC. Translating gives CASNTGWSSYNEQFF.

V is TRBV9 and J is TRBJ2-7; 9 bases match TRBD1. J was trimmed by 4 bases and V by 4 bases; bases with no gene match: 3. This CDR3 has 13 amino acids. CDR1 is SGDLS, CDR2 YYNGEE, per germline. The CDR3 nucleotides read TGTGCCAGCAGCATGGGACAGGGATACGAGCAGTACTTC. Protein: CASSMGQGYEQYF. The variable domain in full, completed from reference TRBV9 and TRBJ2-7, reads DSGVTQTPKHLITATGQRVTLRCSPRSGDLSVYWYQQSLDQGLQFLIQYYNGEERAKGNILERFSAQQFPDLHSELNLSSLELGDSALYFCASSMGQGYEQYFGPGTRLTVT.

The chain recombines TRBV19 with TRBJ2-7; no clear D gene. This CDR3 has 16 residues. Trimming took 2 bases from V and 3 from J, leaving 17 bases between them. Germline CDR1 reads LNHDA; CDR2 reads SQIVND (reference sequence). The CDR3 sequence: CASSISNRGENYEQYF. CDR3 nucleotide sequence: TGTGCCAGTAGTATATCGAACCGAGGCGAGAACTACGAGCAGTACTTC.